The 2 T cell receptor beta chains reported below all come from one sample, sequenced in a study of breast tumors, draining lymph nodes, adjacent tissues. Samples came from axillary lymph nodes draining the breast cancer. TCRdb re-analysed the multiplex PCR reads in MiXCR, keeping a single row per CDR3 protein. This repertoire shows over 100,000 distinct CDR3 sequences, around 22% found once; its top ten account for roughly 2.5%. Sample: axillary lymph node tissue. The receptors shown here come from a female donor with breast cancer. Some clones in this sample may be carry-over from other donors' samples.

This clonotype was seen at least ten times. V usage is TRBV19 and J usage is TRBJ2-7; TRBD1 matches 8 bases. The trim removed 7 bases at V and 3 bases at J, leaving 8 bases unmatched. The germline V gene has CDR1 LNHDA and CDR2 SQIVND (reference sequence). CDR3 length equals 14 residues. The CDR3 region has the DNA TGTGCCAGTACCTCAGGGGGCGATGTCTACGAGCAGTACTTC. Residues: CASTSGGDVYEQYF.

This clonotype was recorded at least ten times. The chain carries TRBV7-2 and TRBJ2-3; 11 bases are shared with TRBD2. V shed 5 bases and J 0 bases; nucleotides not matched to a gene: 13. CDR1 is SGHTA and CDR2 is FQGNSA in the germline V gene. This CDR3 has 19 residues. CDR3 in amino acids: CASSKREFWTSGSTDTQYF. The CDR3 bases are TGTGCCAGCAGCAAGAGGGAGTTTTGGACTAGCGGGAGCACAGATACGCAGTATTTT.